Sequencing of this TCR beta chain was carried out in a study of blood T cells in healthy people across ages. Whole-study context: Template switching captured about one barcoded beta molecule per two T cells. Study outcomes and limitations: The donors' CMV status was not determined, possibly confounding changes in expanded clonotypes. Estimates of diversity drawn from one million T cells were considered underestimates.

The CDR3 is made up of 12 amino acids. The V gene lost 0 bases and the J gene lost 8 bases, with 8 bases spanning the gap. Germline-derived CDR1 and CDR2 are SGHKS and YYEKEE (reference sequence). With a J-beta primer mix and a sample-barcoded 5' primer, a second PCR ran about 7 to 12 cycles. Using its own MiXCR run on the 5' RACE reads, TCRdb lists one record per CDR3 protein. The sample includes 1.5 million to 2 million distinct CDR3 sequences, 30% to 35% of them seen just once. This clonotype was counted a few times. As yet, its antigen is unknown. This TCR came from a woman aged 25 to 39 in good health. The specimen sequenced was blood. The chain is built from TRBV5-5 and TRBJ1-1; D not certain. CDR3 amino acids: CASSLETSEAFF. The CDR3 coding sequence is TGTGCCAGCAGCTTGGAAACTTCCGAAGCTTTCTTT.